The subject of this entry is one T cell receptor (beta chain). The antigen remains undetermined. This sample was included in a study of T cell responses to AZD1222 COVID-19 vaccine. The length of the CDR3 is 16 residues. Study results and limitations: When two AZD1222 doses had been given, Spike-specific TCR breadth and depth rose. Across the whole spike, CD4 TCRs peaked at regions 160-218 and 743-854. Clonal diversity was possibly underestimated; the donors were predominantly white British and more often female. Just a handful of people given AZD1222 tested seropositive at baseline.

Produced via immunoSEQ multiplex PCR; TCRdb's table is partial and in-frame only. The table includes 95,000 to 110,000 clones, around 90% detected once. The material was peripheral blood, obtained on day 0 of AZD1222 vaccination. The sequence was obtained from an adult in good health. The chain couples TRBV21-1 to TRBJ1-2. TRBV21-1 represents a pseudogene. The CDR3 spells CASSKRKRMTRYGYTF. The CDR3 DNA sequence: TGTGCCAGCAGCAAAAGGAAGAGGATGACTCGATATGGCTACACCTTC.